One sample yielded the 19 T cell receptor beta chains listed below, sequenced in a study of high-grade serous ovarian cancer treatment subgroups. The protocol was immunoSEQ multiplex PCR, while the TCRdb copy is restricted to in-frame clones and leaves out a portion. The sample gives thousands of clones, 72% of which show up once; approximately 6% is in the top ten. Tumor samples were taken before definitive surgery or chemotherapy. The sequenced sample was tumor tissue. The origin of the receptors is a human donor with high-grade serous ovarian cancer.

The chain uses TRBV7-3 and TRBJ2-2, with TRBD2 matching over 14 bases. Trimming at V came to 5 bases and at J to 0 bases, leaving 5 bases not matched to a gene. The CDR3 consists of 18 residues. From germline, CDR1 is SGHTA and CDR2 FQGTGA. CDR3 bases: TGTGCCAGCAGCCTCAGACTAGCGGGAGGGTCGAACACCGGGGAGCTGTTTTTT. Its translation: CASSLRLAGGSNTGELFF. Filled out from reference TRBV7-3 and TRBJ2-2, the complete variable domain reads GAGVSQTPSNKVTEKGKYVELRCDPISGHTALYWYRQSLGQGPEFLIYFQGTGAADDSGLPNDRFFAVRPEGSVSTLKIQRTERGDSAVYLCASSLRLAGGSNTGELFFGEGSRLTVL.

The sample holds one count of this clone. V is TRBV2 and J is TRBJ2-7; 10 nucleotides line up with TRBD2. V shed 4 bases and J 0 bases; nucleotides not matched to a gene: 21. The CDR3 runs 21 residues. Germline values: CDR1 SNHLY, CDR2 FYNNEI. CDR3 nucleotide sequence: TGTGCCAGCAGTGCTACGATCGAAAGGGGGAGCGGGAGGGTCCTCTCCTACGAGCAGTACTTC. Encoded protein: CASSATIERGSGRVLSYEQYF.

The rearrangement joins TRBV19 to TRBJ1-2; D is unresolved. Germline V gene sequence: CDR1 LNHDA, CDR2 SQIVND (reference sequence). V was trimmed by 5 bases and J by 4 bases, leaving 11 bases between them. The CDR3 spans 13 residues. The DNA of the CDR3 is TGTGCCAGTAGTTCCAGGACCAGCTATGGCTACACCTTC. It is translated as CASSSRTSYGYTF.

This clone is termed medium-sized. V is TRBV30 and J is TRBJ2-5; 8 positions match TRBD1. V trimming: 4 bases; J trimming: 5 bases; junction bases outside the gene matches: 9. The CDR3 contains 14 residues. Germline values: CDR1 GTSNPN, CDR2 SVGIG (reference sequence). CDR3 region: CAWKDTGGRETQYF. CDR3 DNA sequence: TGTGCCTGGAAGGACACAGGGGGAAGGGAGACCCAGTACTTC.

The chain joins TRBV25-1 to TRBJ2-5; no definite D call. This CDR3 region has 13 residues. Germline values: CDR1 MGHDK, CDR2 SYGVNS. V lost 6 bases and J 5 bases, leaving 13 bases between the germline ends. DNA for the CDR3: TGTGCCAGCAGGACGCGTTTTGGTGAGACCCAGTACTTC. It encodes CASRTRFGETQYF.

This chain uses TRBV18 with TRBJ2-7, with a possible D match to TRBD1 (5 bases). The CDR3 spans 12 residues. Germline CDR1 and CDR2: KGHSH and LQKENI. Deletions cut 5 bases from V and 4 bases from J, with 9 bases between. The CDR3 DNA reads TGTGCCAGCTCAATTCAGGGATACGAGCAGTACTTC. Translating it yields CASSIQGYEQYF.

The gene calls are TRBV11-2 and TRBJ1-2; 8 nucleotides match TRBD1. The CDR3 has 14 amino acids. The germline V gene encodes CDR1 SGHAT and CDR2 FQNNGV. V gave up 1 base and J gave up 7 bases; unmatched junction bases: 5. In DNA form, the CDR3 reads TGTGCCAGCAGCTTAGTTCCCGGACAGGGTGGCTACACCTTC. This translates into CASSLVPGQGGYTF.

The chain joins TRBV5-1 to TRBJ2-1; no clear D gene. There are 14 residues in the CDR3. With 0 bases removed from V and 3 bases from J, the gap between germline ends came to 7 bases. Germline V gives CDR1 SGHRS, CDR2 YFSETQ. CDR3 region: CASSLGASYNEQFF. In DNA, the CDR3 is TGCGCCAGCAGCTTGGGAGCGAGCTACAATGAGCAGTTCTTC.

Sample share makes this clone medium-sized (0.01 to 0.1%). The chain combines TRBV5-8 with TRBJ1-5, with 10 bases identical to TRBD1. V lost 9 bases and J lost 9; bases outside the gene matches: 6. The germline gives CDR1 SGHTS, CDR2 YDEGEE. The CDR3 has 12 residues. CDR3 region: CATGTGDAPQHF. For the CDR3, the DNA is TGTGCCACGGGGACAGGGGACGCGCCCCAGCATTTT.

V is TRBV19 and J is TRBJ2-7; D remains ambiguous. CDR1 LNHDA and CDR2 SQIVND come from the germline V gene (reference sequence). This CDR3 contains 14 residues. Trimming cost V 8 bases and J 2 bases, with 16 bases left between them. The CDR3 loop is CASRRTLGTYEQYF. CDR3 sequence (DNA): TGTGCCAGTCGAAGGACCCTAGGAACCTACGAGCAGTACTTC.

This chain connects TRBV7-6 to TRBJ2-1; D is unresolved. Trimming removed 1 base at V and 6 bases at J, with 13 bases between. Germline V gene data show CDR1 as SGHVS and CDR2 as FNYEAQ. The CDR3 consists of 15 residues. The DNA for the CDR3 is TGTGCCAGCAGCTTAGATGTGGAATTAATCAATGAGCAGTTCTTC. It specifies CASSLDVELINEQFF. The variable domain in full, with the rest retrieved from reference TRBV7-6 and TRBJ2-1, is GAGVSQSPRYKVTKRGQDVALRCDPISGHVSLYWYRQALGQGPEFLTYFNYEAQQDKSGLPNDRFSAERPEGSISTLTIQRTEQRDSAMYRCASSLDVELINEQFFGPGTRLTVL.

This clone has just one count. V is TRBV15 and J is TRBJ1-1; D remains unclear. The germline gives CDR1 LNHNV, CDR2 YYDKDF (reference sequence). The length of the CDR3 is 12 residues. V shed 1 base and J shed 5 bases, with 5 bases lying between them. DNA for the CDR3: TGTGCCACCAGCAGAGCGTTTACTGAAGCTTTCTTT. Amino acid sequence: CATSRAFTEAFF.

The chain is built from TRBV5-1 and TRBJ2-7; tentatively, D is TRBD1 (5 bases). The CDR3 loop spans 15 amino acids. Trimming took 0 bases from V and 2 from J, leaving 12 bases between them. Germline assignment: CDR1 SGHRS and CDR2 YFSETQ. This CDR3 is CASSLGTGPTYEQYF. CDR3 sequence (DNA): TGCGCCAGCAGCTTGGGCACAGGCCCGACCTACGAGCAGTACTTC.

V is TRBV7-3 and J is TRBJ2-5; 8 positions match TRBD2. Germline V gene data show CDR1 as SGHTA and CDR2 as FQGTGA. This CDR3 contains 16 residues. The ends lost 2 bases at V and 3 bases at J; junction bases unmatched: 8. Written as DNA, the CDR3 is TGTGCCAGCAGCTTAGAGGCGGGAGGACTGGAAGAGACCCAGTACTTC. Its protein is CASSLEAGGLEETQYF.

The chain is built from TRBV11-2 and TRBJ2-3, with 9 bases fitting TRBD2. V lost 3 bases to trimming and J lost 4 bases; unmatched junction nucleotides: 8. CDR3 length equals 16 residues. CDR1 and CDR2 (germline): SGHAT, FQNNGV. The CDR3: CASSLYAGGGADTQYF. The CDR3 region has the DNA TGTGCCAGCAGCTTGTATGCGGGAGGGGGTGCAGATACGCAGTATTTT.

This chain links TRBV5-1 with TRBJ2-2; D ambiguous. The CDR3 runs 14 residues. V was shortened by 0 bases and J by 1 base, with 4 bases between the two germline ends. The germline V gene encodes CDR1 SGHRS and CDR2 YFSETQ. As DNA, the CDR3 is TGCGCCAGCAGCTTGGGACGGAACACCGGGGAGCTGTTTTTT. Translating it yields CASSLGRNTGELFF.

A remark on this clone: At one end, the junction sequence differs from germline, possibly due to a read error. This sequence joins TRBV20-1 and TRBJ2-7; 9 nucleotides agree with TRBD1. The CDR3 is 10 amino acids. Germline loops: CDR1 DFQATT, CDR2 SNEGSKA (reference sequence). The CDR3 is CSAGDRATLF. As DNA, the CDR3 is TGCAGTGCTGGGGACAGGGCTACCCTCTTC.

The rearrangement uses TRBV18 and TRBJ1-4; D is ambiguous. The CDR3 loop spans 15 amino acids. From germline, CDR1 is KGHSH and CDR2 LQKENI. With 6 bases removed from V and 0 bases from J, the gap between germline ends came to 11 bases. Here the CDR3 reads CASSPYSPTNEKLFF. In DNA, the CDR3 is TGTGCCAGCTCCCCTTACAGCCCAACTAATGAAAAACTGTTTTTT.

In its sample, this clone was seen once. The chain couples TRBV25-1 to TRBJ2-5; no clear D. Trimming took 0 bases from V and 5 from J, leaving 7 bases between them. This CDR3 is built from 13 residues. Germline CDR1 reads MGHDK; CDR2 reads SYGVNS. Here the CDR3 reads CASSEYRRETQYF. Written as DNA, the CDR3 is TGTGCCAGCAGTGAATACAGGCGGGAGACCCAGTACTTC. Drawing the rest from reference TRBV25-1 and TRBJ2-5, the complete variable domain is EADIYQTPRYLVIGTGKKITLECSQTMGHDKMYWYQQDPGMELHLIHYSYGVNSTEKGDLSSESTVSRIRTEHFPLTLESARPSHTSQYLCASSEYRRETQYFGPGTRLLVL.